The clone carrying this TCR beta chain is a singleton in its sample. Antigen specificity is unknown. This sample is drawn from a study of T-cell reconstitution after alpha-beta-depleted transplantation in children. Overall study results and limits: As was reported, about two months after transplant, alpha-beta T cells came from several hundred expanded graft clones.

Researchers prepared the TCRbeta library using unique molecular identifiers, the study reports. TCRdb reprocessed the PCR reads with MiXCR, giving one entry per CDR3 protein. Here the sample spans about a million distinct CDR3 sequences, about 31% being singletons. Deletions cut 6 bases from V and 7 bases from J, with 12 bases between. CDR1 and CDR2 from the germline V gene are MNHEY and SVGEGT. The CDR3 is 13 residues long. Specimen: PBMCs, mostly from graft donor cells, collected 360 days after TCRalphabeta/CD19-depleted stem cell transplant. This sequence was found in a boy younger than two who had a stem cell transplant for SCID, so the T cells may come from the graft donor. This chain uses TRBV6-2 or TRBV6-3 with TRBJ2-2, with D perhaps matching TRBD2 (5 bases). The CDR3 DNA reads as TGTGCCAGCAGGACCGGGGAATACGGGGAGCTGTTTTTT. The encoded protein is CASRTGEYGELFF.